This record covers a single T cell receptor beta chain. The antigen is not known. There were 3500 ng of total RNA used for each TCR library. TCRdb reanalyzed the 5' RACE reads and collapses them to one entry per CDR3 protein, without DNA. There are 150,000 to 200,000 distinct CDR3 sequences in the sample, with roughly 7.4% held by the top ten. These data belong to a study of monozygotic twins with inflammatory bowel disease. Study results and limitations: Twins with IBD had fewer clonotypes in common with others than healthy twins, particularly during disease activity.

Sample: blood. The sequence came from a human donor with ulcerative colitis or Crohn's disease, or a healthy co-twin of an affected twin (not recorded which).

CDR3 loop: CAGLSTEGYTDTQYF. This chain links TRBV7-9 with TRBJ2-3; with no DNA, the TCRdb D assignment of TRBD2 cannot be verified. Per germline, CDR1 SEHNR and CDR2 FQNEAQ (reference sequence). The CDR3 sequence is 15 residues long.